The source of this T cell receptor (beta chain) is a study of T cell responses to AZD1222 COVID-19 vaccine. Overall study results and limits: Vaccine-related CD4 TCRs covered spike, predominating at 160-218 and 743-854. Only after the peak T cell response were repertoires sampled. At baseline, seropositivity was found in only six or seven AZD1222 recipients.

In regard to this clone: Its matching antigen is unknown.

The method was immunoSEQ multiplex PCR; TCRdb's version includes in-frame clones alone and lacks a portion of them. The repertoire holds about 93,000 clones, with 65% to 90% as singletons. J was trimmed by 0 bases and V by 5 bases; bases with no gene match: 11. The CDR3 covers 19 residues. Germline V gene data show CDR1 as LNHNV and CDR2 as YYDKDF (reference sequence). The V call is TRBV15, the J call TRBJ2-6; 9 bases match TRBD1. This TCR was recovered from an adult in good health. Sequenced here: peripheral blood, sampled on day 0 of AZD1222 vaccination. The CDR3 sequence: CATSGGQGKGISGANVLTF. DNA of the CDR3: TGTGCCACCAGCGGGGGACAGGGAAAGGGGATCTCTGGGGCCAACGTCCTGACTTTC.